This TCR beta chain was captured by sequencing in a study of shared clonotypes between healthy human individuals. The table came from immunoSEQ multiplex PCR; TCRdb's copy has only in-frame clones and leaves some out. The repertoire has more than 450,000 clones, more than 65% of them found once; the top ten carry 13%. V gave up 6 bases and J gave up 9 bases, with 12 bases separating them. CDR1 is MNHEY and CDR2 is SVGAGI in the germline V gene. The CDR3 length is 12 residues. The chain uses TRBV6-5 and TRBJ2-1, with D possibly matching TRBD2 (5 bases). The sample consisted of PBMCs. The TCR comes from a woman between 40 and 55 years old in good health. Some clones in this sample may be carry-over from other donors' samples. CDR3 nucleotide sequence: TGTGCCAGCAGCCACGGGGATAGTGAGCAGTTCTTC. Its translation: CASSHGDSEQFF.